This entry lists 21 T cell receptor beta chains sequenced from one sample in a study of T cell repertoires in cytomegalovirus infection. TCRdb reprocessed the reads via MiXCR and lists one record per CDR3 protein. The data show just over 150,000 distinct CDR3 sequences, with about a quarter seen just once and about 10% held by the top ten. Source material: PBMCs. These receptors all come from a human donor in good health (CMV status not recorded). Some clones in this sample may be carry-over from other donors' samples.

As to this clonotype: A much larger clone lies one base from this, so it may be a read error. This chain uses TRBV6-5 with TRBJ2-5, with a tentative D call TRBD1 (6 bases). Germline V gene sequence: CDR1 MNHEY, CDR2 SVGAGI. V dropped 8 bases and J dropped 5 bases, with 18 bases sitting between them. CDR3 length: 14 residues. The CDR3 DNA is TGTGCCAGCGGGACCGACAGGAGGTGGGAGACCCAGTACTTC. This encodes CASGTDRRWETQYF.

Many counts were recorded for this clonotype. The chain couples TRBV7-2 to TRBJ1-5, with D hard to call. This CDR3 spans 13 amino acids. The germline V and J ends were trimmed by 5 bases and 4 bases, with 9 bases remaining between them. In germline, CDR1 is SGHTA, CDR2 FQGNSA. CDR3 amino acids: CASSPQSNQPQHF. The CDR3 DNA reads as TGTGCCAGCAGCCCCCAGAGTAATCAGCCCCAGCATTTT.

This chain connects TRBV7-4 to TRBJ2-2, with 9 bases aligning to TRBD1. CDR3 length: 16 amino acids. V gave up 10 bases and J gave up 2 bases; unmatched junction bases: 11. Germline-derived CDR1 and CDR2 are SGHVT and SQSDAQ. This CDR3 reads CAIPGQGEVNTGELFF. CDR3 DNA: TGTGCCATACCGGGACAGGGAGAAGTAAACACCGGGGAGCTGTTTTTT. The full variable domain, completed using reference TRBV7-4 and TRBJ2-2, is GAGVSQSPRYKVAKRGRDVALRCDSISGHVTLYWYRQTLGQGSEVLTYSQSDAQRDKSGRPSGRFSAERPERSVSTLKIQRTEQGDSAVYLCAIPGQGEVNTGELFFGEGSRLTVL.

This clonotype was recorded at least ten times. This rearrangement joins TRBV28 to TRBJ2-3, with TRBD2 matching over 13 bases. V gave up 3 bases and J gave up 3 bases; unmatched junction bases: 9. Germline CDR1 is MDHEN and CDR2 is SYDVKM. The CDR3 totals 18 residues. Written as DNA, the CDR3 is TGTGCCAGCAGTTTCTACCTCGGACTAGCGGGAGAGACAGATACGCAGTATTTT. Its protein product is CASSFYLGLAGETDTQYF.

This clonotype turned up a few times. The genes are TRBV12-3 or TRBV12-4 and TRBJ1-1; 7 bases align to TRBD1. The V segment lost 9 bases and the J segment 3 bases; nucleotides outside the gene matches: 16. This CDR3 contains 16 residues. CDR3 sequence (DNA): TGTGCCAGAGGGGGCAGGGGTAGGAAGCGGGACACTGAAGCTTTCTTT. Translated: CARGGRGRKRDTEAFF.

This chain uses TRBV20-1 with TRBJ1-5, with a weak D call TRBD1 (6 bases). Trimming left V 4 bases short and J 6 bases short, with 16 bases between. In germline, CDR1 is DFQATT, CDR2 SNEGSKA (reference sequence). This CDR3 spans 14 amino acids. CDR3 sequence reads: CSAKKGGPAQPQHF. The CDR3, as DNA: TGCAGTGCTAAGAAAGGGGGGCCCGCTCAGCCCCAGCATTTT.

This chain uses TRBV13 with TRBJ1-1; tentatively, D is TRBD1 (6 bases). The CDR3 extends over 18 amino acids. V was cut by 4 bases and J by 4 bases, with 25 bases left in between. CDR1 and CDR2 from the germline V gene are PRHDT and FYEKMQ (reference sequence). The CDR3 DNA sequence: TGTGCCAGCAGCTATCAAGGGGGAGTGACTCGACGGGGCACTGAAGCTTTCTTT. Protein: CASSYQGGVTRRGTEAFF.

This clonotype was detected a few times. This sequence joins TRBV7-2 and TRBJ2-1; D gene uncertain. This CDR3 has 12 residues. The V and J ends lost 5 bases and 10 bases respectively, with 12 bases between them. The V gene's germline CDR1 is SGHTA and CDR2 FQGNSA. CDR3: CASSLSGLEQFF. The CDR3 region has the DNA TGTGCCAGCAGCCTTTCCGGGTTGGAGCAGTTCTTC. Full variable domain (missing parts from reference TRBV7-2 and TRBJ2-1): GAGVSQSPSNKVTEKGKDVELRCDPISGHTALYWYRQSLGQGLEFLIYFQGNSAPDKSGLPSDRFSAERTGGSVSTLTIQRTQQEDSAVYLCASSLSGLEQFFGPGTRLTVL.

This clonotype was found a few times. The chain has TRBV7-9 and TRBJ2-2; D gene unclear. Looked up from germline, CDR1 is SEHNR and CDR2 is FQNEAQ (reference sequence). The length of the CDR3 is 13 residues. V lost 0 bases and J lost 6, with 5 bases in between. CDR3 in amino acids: CASSLADPGELFF. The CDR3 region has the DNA TGTGCCAGCAGCTTAGCCGATCCCGGGGAGCTGTTTTTT.

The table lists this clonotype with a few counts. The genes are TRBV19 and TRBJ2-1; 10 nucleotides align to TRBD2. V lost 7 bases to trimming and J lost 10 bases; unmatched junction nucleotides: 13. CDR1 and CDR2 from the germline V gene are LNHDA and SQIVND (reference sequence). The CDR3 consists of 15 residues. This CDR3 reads CASNVLAGAQGEQFF. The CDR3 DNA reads TGTGCCAGTAACGTCCTAGCGGGGGCCCAGGGCGAGCAGTTCTTC. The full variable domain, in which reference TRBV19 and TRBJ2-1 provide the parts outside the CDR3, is DGGITQSPKYLFRKEGQNVTLSCEQNLNHDAMYWYRQDPGQGLRLIYYSQIVNDFQKGDIAEGYSVSREKKESFPLTVTSAQKNPTAFYLCASNVLAGAQGEQFFGPGTRLTVL.

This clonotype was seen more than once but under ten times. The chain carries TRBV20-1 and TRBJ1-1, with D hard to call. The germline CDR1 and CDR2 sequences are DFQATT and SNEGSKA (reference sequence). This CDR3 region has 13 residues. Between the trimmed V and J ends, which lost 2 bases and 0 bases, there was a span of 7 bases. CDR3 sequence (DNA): TGCAGTGCTAGAAAAGAAATGAACACTGAAGCTTTCTTT. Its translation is CSARKEMNTEAFF.

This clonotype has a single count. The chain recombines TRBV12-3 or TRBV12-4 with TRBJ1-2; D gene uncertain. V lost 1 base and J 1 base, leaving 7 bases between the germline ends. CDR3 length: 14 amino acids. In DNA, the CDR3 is TGTGCCAGCAGTTTAGATACGGATAACTATGGCTACACCTTC. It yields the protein CASSLDTDNYGYTF.

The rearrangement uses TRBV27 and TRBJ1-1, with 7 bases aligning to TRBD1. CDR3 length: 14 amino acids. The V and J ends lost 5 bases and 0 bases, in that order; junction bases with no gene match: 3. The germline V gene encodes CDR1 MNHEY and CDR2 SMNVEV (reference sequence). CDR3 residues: CASSPQGVNTEAFF. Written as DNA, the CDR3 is TGTGCCAGCAGTCCTCAGGGGGTGAACACTGAAGCTTTCTTT.

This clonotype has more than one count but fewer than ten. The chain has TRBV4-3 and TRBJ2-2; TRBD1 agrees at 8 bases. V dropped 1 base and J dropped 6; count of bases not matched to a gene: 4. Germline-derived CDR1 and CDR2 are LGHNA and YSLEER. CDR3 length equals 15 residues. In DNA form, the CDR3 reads TGCGCCAGCAGCCAAGGGCAGGGGGCCGCCGGGGAGCTGTTTTTT. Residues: CASSQGQGAAGELFF.

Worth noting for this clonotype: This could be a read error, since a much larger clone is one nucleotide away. The CDR3 DNA reads TGTGCCAGCAGCTTAATTAACAGGGGGCATTCCACCGGGGAGCTGTTTTTT. It encodes CASSLINRGHSTGELFF. The chain is built from TRBV7-2 and TRBJ2-2; 9 bases are a match to TRBD1. The CDR3 consists of 17 residues. Trimming at V came to 2 bases and at J to 4 bases, leaving 8 bases not matched to a gene. From germline, CDR1 is SGHTA and CDR2 FQGNSA.

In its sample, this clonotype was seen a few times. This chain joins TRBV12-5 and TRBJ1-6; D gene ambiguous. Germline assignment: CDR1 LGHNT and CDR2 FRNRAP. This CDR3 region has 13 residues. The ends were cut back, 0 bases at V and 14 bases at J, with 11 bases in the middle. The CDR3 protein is CASGLVERQSLHF. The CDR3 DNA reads TGTGCTAGTGGTTTGGTAGAGAGACAATCCCTCCACTTT.

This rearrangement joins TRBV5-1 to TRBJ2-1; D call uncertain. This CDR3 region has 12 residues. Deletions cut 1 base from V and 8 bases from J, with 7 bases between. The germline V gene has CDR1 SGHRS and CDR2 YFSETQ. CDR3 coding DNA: TGCGCCAGCAGCTTGCTCCCTGATGAGCAGTTCTTC. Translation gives CASSLLPDEQFF.

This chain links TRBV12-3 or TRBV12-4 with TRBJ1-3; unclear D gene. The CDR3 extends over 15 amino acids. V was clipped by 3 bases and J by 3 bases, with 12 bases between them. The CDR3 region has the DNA TGTGCCAGCAGTTTCACCCAGGCGCTTGGAAACACCATATATTTT. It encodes CASSFTQALGNTIYF.

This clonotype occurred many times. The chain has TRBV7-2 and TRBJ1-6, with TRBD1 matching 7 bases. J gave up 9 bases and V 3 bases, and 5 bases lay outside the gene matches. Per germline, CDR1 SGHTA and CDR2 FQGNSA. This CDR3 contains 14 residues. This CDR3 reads CASSLGQWASPLHF. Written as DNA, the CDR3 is TGTGCCAGCAGCTTGGGACAGTGGGCTTCACCCCTCCACTTT. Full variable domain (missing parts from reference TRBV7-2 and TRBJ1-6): GAGVSQSPSNKVTEKGKDVELRCDPISGHTALYWYRQSLGQGLEFLIYFQGNSAPDKSGLPSDRFSAERTGGSVSTLTIQRTQQEDSAVYLCASSLGQWASPLHFGNGTRLTVT.

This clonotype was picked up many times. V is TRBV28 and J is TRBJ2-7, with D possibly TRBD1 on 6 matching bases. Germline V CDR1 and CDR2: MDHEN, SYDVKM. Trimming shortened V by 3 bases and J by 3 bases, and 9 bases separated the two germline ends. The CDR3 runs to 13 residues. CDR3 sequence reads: CASSLETGYEQYF. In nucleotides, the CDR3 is TGTGCCAGCAGTTTGGAGACAGGCTACGAGCAGTACTTC.

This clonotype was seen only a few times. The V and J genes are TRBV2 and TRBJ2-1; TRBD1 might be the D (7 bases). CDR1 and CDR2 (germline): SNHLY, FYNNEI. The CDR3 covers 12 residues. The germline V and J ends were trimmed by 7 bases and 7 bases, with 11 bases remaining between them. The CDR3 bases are TGTGCCAGCACCAGGGGGGAAAATGAGCAGTTCTTC. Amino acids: CASTRGENEQFF.